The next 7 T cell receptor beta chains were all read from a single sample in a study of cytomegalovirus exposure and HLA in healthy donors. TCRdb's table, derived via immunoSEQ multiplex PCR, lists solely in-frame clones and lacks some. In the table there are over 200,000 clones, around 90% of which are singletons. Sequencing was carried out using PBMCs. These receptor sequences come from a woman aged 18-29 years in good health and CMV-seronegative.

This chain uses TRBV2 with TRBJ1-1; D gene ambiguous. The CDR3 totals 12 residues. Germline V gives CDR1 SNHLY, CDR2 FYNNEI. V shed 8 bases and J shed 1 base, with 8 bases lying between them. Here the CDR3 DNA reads TGTGCCAGCGCGGGAAAGAACACTGAAGCTTTCTTT. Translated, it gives CASAGKNTEAFF. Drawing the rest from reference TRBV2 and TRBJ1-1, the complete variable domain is EPEVTQTPSHQVTQMGQEVILRCVPISNHLYFYWYRQILGQKVEFLVSFYNNEISEKSEIFDDQFSVERPDGSNFTLKIRSTKLEDSAMYFCASAGKNTEAFFGQGTRLTVV.

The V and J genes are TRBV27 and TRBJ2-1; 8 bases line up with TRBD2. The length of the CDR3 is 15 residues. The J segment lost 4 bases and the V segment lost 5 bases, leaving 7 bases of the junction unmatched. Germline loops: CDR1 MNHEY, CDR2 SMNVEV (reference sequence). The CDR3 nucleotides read TGTGCCAGCAGTAGCCCTCAGCGGGGGTACAATGAGCAGTTCTTC. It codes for CASSSPQRGYNEQFF.

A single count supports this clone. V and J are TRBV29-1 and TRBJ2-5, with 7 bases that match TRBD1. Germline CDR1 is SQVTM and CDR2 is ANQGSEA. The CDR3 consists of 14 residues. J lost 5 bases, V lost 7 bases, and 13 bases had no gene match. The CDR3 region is CSDRDSQPGETQYF. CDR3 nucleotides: TGCAGCGACCGGGACAGTCAACCTGGGGAGACCCAGTACTTC.

This CDR3 is CAWSATGGLYEQFF. The CDR3 coding sequence is TGTGCCTGGAGTGCGACGGGGGGTCTGTATGAGCAGTTCTTC. V is TRBV30 and J is TRBJ2-1; 7 nucleotides line up with TRBD2. CDR3 length: 14 residues. V trimming: 1 base; J trimming: 8 bases; junction bases outside the gene matches: 8. Germline lookup yields CDR1 GTSNPN and CDR2 SVGIG (reference sequence).

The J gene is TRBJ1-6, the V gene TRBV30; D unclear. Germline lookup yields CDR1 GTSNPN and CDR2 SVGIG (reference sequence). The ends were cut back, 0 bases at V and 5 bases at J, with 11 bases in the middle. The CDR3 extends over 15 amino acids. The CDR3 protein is CAWSVRTANNSPLHF. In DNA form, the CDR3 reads TGTGCCTGGAGTGTACGTACAGCTAATAATTCACCCCTCCACTTT.

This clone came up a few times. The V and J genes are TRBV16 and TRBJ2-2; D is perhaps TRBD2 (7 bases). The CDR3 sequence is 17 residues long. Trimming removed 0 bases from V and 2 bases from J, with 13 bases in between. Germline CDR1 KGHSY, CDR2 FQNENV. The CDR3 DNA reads TGTGCCAGCAGCCAATCTGGGGGGGACAACAACACCGGGGAGCTGTTTTTT. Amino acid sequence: CASSQSGGDNNTGELFF.

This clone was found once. CDR3 sequence: CASSLVRQGGDTQYF. CDR3 nucleotides: TGCGCCAGCAGCTTGGTCCGACAGGGTGGAGATACGCAGTATTTT. This chain uses TRBV5-1 with TRBJ2-3; 7 bases are a match to TRBD1. The CDR3 runs to 15 residues. Germline CDR1 SGHRS, CDR2 YFSETQ. V trimming: 0 bases; J trimming: 5 bases; junction bases outside the gene matches: 6.